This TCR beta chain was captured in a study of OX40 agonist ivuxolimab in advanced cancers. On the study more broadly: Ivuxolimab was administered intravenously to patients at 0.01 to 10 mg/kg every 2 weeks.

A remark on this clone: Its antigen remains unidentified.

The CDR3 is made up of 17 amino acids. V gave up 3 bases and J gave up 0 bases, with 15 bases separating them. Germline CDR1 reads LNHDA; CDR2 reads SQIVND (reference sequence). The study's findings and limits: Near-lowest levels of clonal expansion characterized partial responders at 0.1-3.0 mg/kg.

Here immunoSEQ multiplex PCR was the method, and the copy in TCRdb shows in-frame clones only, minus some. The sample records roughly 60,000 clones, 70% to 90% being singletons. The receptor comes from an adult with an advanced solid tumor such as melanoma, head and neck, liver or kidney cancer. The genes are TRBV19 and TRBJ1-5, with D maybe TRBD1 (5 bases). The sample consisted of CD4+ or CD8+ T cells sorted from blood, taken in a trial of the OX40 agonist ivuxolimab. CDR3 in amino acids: CASSIGPGRVSNQPQHF. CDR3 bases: TGTGCCAGTAGTATCGGGCCAGGGAGGGTTAGCAATCAGCCCCAGCATTTT.